This T cell receptor (beta chain) was recorded in a study of Graves' ophthalmopathy and Graves' hyperthyroidism. RNA served as the template for amplifying TCR beta CDR3 regions. First-round RT-PCR employed HTBI primers, with a second-round multiplex PCR after it. TCRdb redid the calling of the multiplex PCR reads with MiXCR, one entry per CDR3 protein. The sample carries around 590,000 distinct CDR3 sequences, about 40% recorded once. CDR3 size: 15 residues. The V and J ends lost 6 bases and 2 bases, in that order; junction bases with no gene match: 6. Looked up from germline, CDR1 is SNHLY and CDR2 is FYNNEI. The study excluded patients with other autoimmune diseases, uncontrolled infections, pregnancy or lactation. Reliance was placed on clinical symptoms, serum thyroxine, TRAb, thyroid ultrasound and orbital computed tomography for diagnosis.

The source is an adult man with Graves' hyperthyroidism. Sequencing was done on a sample of peripheral blood or thyroid tissue (not recorded which). This rearrangement joins TRBV2 to TRBJ2-3, with 9 bases that match TRBD1. CDR3 sequence: CASSRDRASTDTQYF. CDR3 nucleotide sequence: TGTGCCAGCAGCCGGGACAGGGCGTCCACAGATACGCAGTATTTT. Looking up the rest from reference TRBV2 and TRBJ2-3 gives the full variable domain: EPEVTQTPSHQVTQMGQEVILRCVPISNHLYFYWYRQILGQKVEFLVSFYNNEISEKSEIFDDQFSVERPDGSNFTLKIRSTKLEDSAMYFCASSRDRASTDTQYFGPGTRLTVL.